This section outlines one T cell receptor (beta chain) sequence together with its context. This specimen comes from a study of blood T cell repertoires in COVID-19. Study background: Spain, Italy and the United States supplied samples that represented acute and convalescent COVID-19.

Original methodology: Reference gene primer amplification gave nucleated cell count estimates. TCRdb keeps only in-frame clones here, not all; method: immunoSEQ multiplex PCR. V and J calls and clone size are given by that table; D and trimming were obtained from the DNA. The sample records about 220,000 clones, approximately 85% being singletons. The V segment lost 5 bases and the J segment 1 base; nucleotides outside the gene matches: 7. CDR3 size: 15 residues. Germline V lookup: CDR1 LNHDA, CDR2 SQIVND (reference sequence). Sequences were obtained from peripheral blood. The rearrangement uses TRBV19 and TRBJ1-2, with 7 bases fitting TRBD1. This clonotype was obtained from a woman in her sixties or seventies with COVID-19, enrolled during active disease. The DNA of the CDR3 is TGTGCCAGTAGTGTGACAGGGCTTAGTAACTATGGCTACACCTTC. It encodes CASSVTGLSNYGYTF. The full variable domain, with the rest looked up from reference TRBV19 and TRBJ1-2, is DGGITQSPKYLFRKEGQNVTLSCEQNLNHDAMYWYRQDPGQGLRLIYYSQIVNDFQKGDIAEGYSVSREKKESFPLTVTSAQKNPTAFYLCASSVTGLSNYGYTFGSGTRLTVV.